This is a list of T cell receptor beta chains from one sample in a study of blood T cell repertoires in COVID-19. The assay was immunoSEQ multiplex PCR, and TCRdb's table has in-frame clones only and misses some. This sample yields over 60,000 clones, of which roughly 92% are seen a single time; around 6% belongs to the top ten. Sequenced input: peripheral blood. These receptors all come from a human donor in a cohort sampled during active COVID-19. The CDR3 runs from the conserved cysteine through the conserved F or W. The order of the fields is D gene, V gene, J gene, clone size, CDR3 DNA, CDR3 protein. D genes are given only for firm matches. Part of the rows lack a size; the others show once, few, many or a class for expanded clones.

-,TRBV4-1,TRBJ2-6,-,TGCGCCAGCAGCCAAAACCCGAGCTCTGGGGCCAACGTCCTGACTTTC,CASSQNPSSGANVLTF
-,TRBV15,TRBJ1-2,-,TGTGCCACCAGCAGAGATCTTTGGAGGGCTCGTGGCTACACCTTC,CATSRDLWRARGYTF
TRBD1,TRBV11-2,TRBJ2-7,-,TGTGCCAGCAGCTGGGGACAGGGTCTCCACGAGCAGTACTTC,CASSWGQGLHEQYF
-,TRBV28,TRBJ1-6,-,TGTGCCAGCAGGGGTAGCGGGAATAATTCACCCCTCCACTTT,CASRGSGNNSPLHF
-,TRBV28,TRBJ1-3,once,TGTGCCAGCACCGCCCCACAGTCCGACACCATATATTTT,CASTAPQSDTIYF
TRBD2,TRBV7-2,TRBJ2-3,-,TGTGCCAGCAGCATGGGGGGGAGCACAGATACGCAGTATTTT,CASSMGGSTDTQYF
TRBD2,TRBV7-2,TRBJ2-2,once,TGTGCCAGCAGCTTAGAGGTAGCGGGAGTACCTGCCGGGGAGCTGTTTTTT,CASSLEVAGVPAGELFF
TRBD1,TRBV30,TRBJ2-7,-,TGTGCCTGCAGACGTCCCGGGACAGGGGTCATAGCCTACGAGCAGTACTTC,CACRRPGTGVIAYEQYF
TRBD2,TRBV13,TRBJ2-5,-,TGTGCCAGCAGCCTCCGACTAGCCCGGGAGACCCAGTACTTC,CASSLRLARETQYF
TRBD2,TRBV11-2,TRBJ2-2,-,TGTGCCAGCTTCACGGGACTAGCGGTAACCGGGGAGCTGTTTTTT,CASFTGLAVTGELFF
-,TRBV12-3/TRBV12-4,TRBJ2-1,-,TGTGCCAGCAGAAGTCAGGGGATCAATGAGCAGTTCTTC,CASRSQGINEQFF
-,TRBV7-9,TRBJ2-3,-,TGTGCCAGCAGCCCTCCCCAATCAGGGAGGGGGAGCACAGATACGCAGTATTTT,CASSPPQSGRGSTDTQYF
TRBD2,TRBV27,TRBJ2-3,-,TGTGCCAGCAGTTTGAGCGGGGGGGCCTCAGATACGCAGTATTTT,CASSLSGGASDTQYF
-,TRBV5-1,TRBJ2-3,-,TGCGCCAGCAGCTTGGGGTATTTCGGGAGACCGACGGATACGCAGTATTTT,CASSLGYFGRPTDTQYF
TRBD1,TRBV4-3,TRBJ2-2,-,TGCGCCAGCAGCCAAGGGACAGGGCTGATAGCGAACACCGGGGAGCTGTTTTTT,CASSQGTGLIANTGELFF
-,TRBV28,TRBJ2-1,-,TGTGCCAGCAGCAGGACAACTGGGTTCAAGGGGGGGAATGAGCAGTTCTTC,CASSRTTGFKGGNEQFF
TRBD1,TRBV6-5,TRBJ1-5,-,TGTGCCAGCAGTAGGTTTGGACAGGGGAGTCAGCCCCAGCATTTT,CASSRFGQGSQPQHF
-,TRBV5-6,TRBJ1-1,-,TGTGCCAGCAGCTTACGGCCAGGGAGGTTT,CASSLRPGRF
TRBD1,TRBV28,TRBJ1-6,-,TGTGCCAGCAGTTTCAGGGGGCAGAATTCACCCCTCCACTTT,CASSFRGQNSPLHF
-,TRBV15,TRBJ1-3,-,TGTGCCACCAGGCCCCTTTCCTCAGGAGGAGGAAACACCATATATTTT,CATRPLSSGGGNTIYF
-,TRBV7-2,TRBJ2-1,-,TGTGCCAGCAGCCAGGGCCTCAATGAGCAGTTCTTC,CASSQGLNEQFF
-,TRBV19,TRBJ1-3,-,TGTGCCAGTACCCCGACTCCAAACTCTGGAAACACCATATATTTT,CASTPTPNSGNTIYF
TRBD1,TRBV7-2,TRBJ1-3,-,TGTGCCAGCAGCGCACAGGGGGCCAGGTCTGGAAACACCATATATTTT,CASSAQGARSGNTIYF
TRBD1,TRBV9,TRBJ1-1,-,TGTGCCAGCAGCGAGGACTGGACAGGCCGGAACACTGAAGCTTTCTTT,CASSEDWTGRNTEAFF
TRBD2,TRBV7-3,TRBJ2-7,few,TGTGCCAGCAGCTTACGAAGCGGGGGAGAATACGAGCAGTACTTC,CASSLRSGGEYEQYF
-,TRBV25-1,TRBJ2-2,-,TGTGCCAGCAGTGAACAGACTGGCACCGGGGAGCTGTTTTTT,CASSEQTGTGELFF
-,TRBV6-5,TRBJ2-5,few,TGTGCCAGCAGTCCTGGAGGGACCCAGTACTTC,CASSPGGTQYF
TRBD2,TRBV9,TRBJ2-2,-,TGTGCCAGCAGCGTAGGTTTAACTAGCGGGGGGGCAATCACCGGGGAGCTGTTTTTT,CASSVGLTSGGAITGELFF
-,TRBV27,TRBJ1-1,once,TGTGCCAGCACCTTGGACAGCACTGAAGCTTTCTTT,CASTLDSTEAFF
TRBD1,TRBV18,TRBJ2-3,-,TGTGCCAGCTCACCACCGGACAGGGGGACAGATACGCAGTATTTT,CASSPPDRGTDTQYF
TRBD1,TRBV3-1/TRBV3-2,TRBJ2-7,-,TGTGCCAGCGCTCCCGGGACAGGGACCTACGAGCAGTACTTC,CASAPGTGTYEQYF
TRBD1,TRBV12-3/TRBV12-4,TRBJ1-2,-,TGTGCCAGCAGTTTCGGGACAGGGTTTGGCTACACCTTC,CASSFGTGFGYTF
-,TRBV5-3,TRBJ1-1,-,TGTGCCAGAAGCTTTTATTACGGAGAGAATACACGGGGAGCTTTCTTT,CARSFYYGENTRGAFF